The 28 T cell receptor beta chains below all came from one sample that was sequenced in a study of cytomegalovirus exposure and HLA in healthy donors. The PCR employed 60 Vbeta primers together with 13 Jbeta primers. Measured with immunoSEQ multiplex PCR; TCRdb has only the in-frame clones, and not every one. The table has around 130,000 clones, about 81% seen once. Sequencing used PBMCs. The receptors were gathered from a man aged 35 to 55 in good health and CMV-seronegative.

This rearrangement joins TRBV9 to TRBJ2-1; TRBD2 matches 9 bases. With 4 bases clipped from V and 8 bases from J, the junction kept 7 bases outside the gene matches. CDR1 SGDLS and CDR2 YYNGEE come from the germline V gene. The CDR3 has 14 amino acids. The CDR3 loop reads CASSYSGTSYEQFF. The CDR3 region has the DNA TGTGCCAGCAGCTACTCCGGGACTAGCTATGAGCAGTTCTTC.

The chain carries TRBV28 and TRBJ1-5, with 8 nucleotides matching TRBD1. The CDR3 consists of 15 residues. V lost 11 bases, J lost 5 bases, and 14 bases stayed unmatched. Germline V gene data show CDR1 as MDHEN and CDR2 as SYDVKM. The chain's CDR3 is CASTPPTGADQPQHF. The CDR3 DNA sequence: TGTGCCTCCACCCCCCCGACAGGGGCGGATCAGCCCCAGCATTTT.

V usage is TRBV27 and J usage is TRBJ1-3; D is unresolved. V was shortened by 6 bases and J by 3 bases, with 9 bases between the two germline ends. Germline-derived CDR1 and CDR2 are MNHEY and SMNVEV (reference sequence). The CDR3 loop spans 13 amino acids. This CDR3 reads CASSPHFGNTIYF. CDR3 bases: TGTGCCAGCAGCCCCCATTTTGGAAACACCATATATTTT.

The J gene is TRBJ2-1, the V gene TRBV7-9, with D tentatively TRBD2 (5 bases). The CDR3 has 14 residues. Germline values: CDR1 SEHNR, CDR2 FQNEAQ (reference sequence). The V and J ends lost 3 bases and 4 bases respectively, with 10 bases between them. CDR3 residues: CASSFLAGYNEQFF. For the CDR3, the DNA is TGTGCCAGCAGCTTCCTAGCTGGTTACAATGAGCAGTTCTTC.

The chain employs TRBV5-5 and TRBJ1-5, with TRBD1 matching over 8 bases. The CDR3 is 16 amino acids. The germline CDR1 and CDR2 sequences are SGHKS and YYEKEE (reference sequence). After removal of 0 bases from V and 7 bases from J, the junction contained 9 bases not matched to a gene. CDR3: CASSLVPGGVIQPQHF. As DNA, the CDR3 is TGTGCCAGCAGCTTGGTCCCAGGGGGCGTCATCCAGCCCCAGCATTTT.

This clone was counted a few times. The CDR3 bases are TGTGCCAGTGGACACCACTACGAGCAGTACTTC. Its protein is CASGHHYEQYF. V and J are TRBV28 and TRBJ2-7; tentative D call: TRBD1 (5 bases). The CDR3 sequence is 11 residues long. V gave up 9 bases and J gave up 3 bases, with 9 bases separating them. CDR1 MDHEN and CDR2 SYDVKM come from the germline V gene. The full variable domain, in which reference TRBV28 and TRBJ2-7 provide the parts outside the CDR3, is DVKVTQSSRYLVKRTGEKVFLECVQDMDHENMFWYRQDPGLGLRLIYFSYDVKMKEKGDIPEGYSVSREKKERFSLILESASTNQTSMYLCASGHHYEQYFGPGTRLTVT.

This clone was observed once. V is TRBV11-3 and J is TRBJ2-2; maybe TRBD1 (7 bases). The CDR3 runs to 16 residues. V dropped 5 bases and J dropped 3 bases, with 16 bases sitting between them. Germline values: CDR1 SGHNT, CDR2 YENEEA. The CDR3 DNA is TGTGCCAGCAGCCAAGGAGGGGGCGGCGACACCGGGGAGCTGTTTTTT. Protein: CASSQGGGGDTGELFF.

This clone was seen only a few times. This chain joins TRBV28 and TRBJ2-5; 12 positions agree with TRBD2. Per the germline V gene, CDR1 is MDHEN and CDR2 is SYDVKM. V lost 6 bases to trimming and J lost 1 base; unmatched junction nucleotides: 3. The CDR3 length is 15 residues. Here the CDR3 DNA reads TGTGCCAGCAGCGGACTAGCGGGATTCCAAGAGACCCAGTACTTC. Translating gives CASSGLAGFQETQYF.

The sample holds one count of this clone. The chain recombines TRBV5-6 with TRBJ1-3; D uncertain. V was pared by 0 bases and J by 9 bases, with 22 bases between. Germline assignment: CDR1 SGHDT and CDR2 YYEEEE. CDR3 length: 17 residues. The CDR3 sequence is CASSLGPVTIGFSTIYF. The CDR3 coding sequence is TGTGCCAGCAGCTTGGGCCCGGTGACAATTGGTTTCAGCACCATATATTTT.

This chain uses TRBV7-6 with TRBJ1-2; D is ambiguous. V lost 1 base and J lost 4, with 13 bases in between. The CDR3 runs to 15 residues. Germline V gene lookup returns CDR1 SGHVS and CDR2 FNYEAQ. The CDR3 loop is CASSLGERASYGYTF. The CDR3, as DNA: TGTGCCAGCAGCTTAGGAGAGCGCGCGTCCTATGGCTACACCTTC.

For this clone: Within the sample, other DNA sequences also encode this same CDR3. This chain joins TRBV6-5 and TRBJ1-2; 7 bases line up with TRBD1. Trimming took 3 bases from V and 1 from J; bases not matched to a gene: 8. CDR3 length: 16 amino acids. CDR1 and CDR2 (germline): MNHEY, SVGAGI. This chain's CDR3 is CASSYRRDRNNYGYTF. CDR3 nucleotides: TGTGCCAGCAGTTATCGCCGGGACAGAAATAACTATGGCTACACCTTC.

This clone was picked up one time. The rearrangement uses TRBV28 and TRBJ1-1; possible D gene TRBD1, 5 bases. CDR1 is MDHEN and CDR2 is SYDVKM in the germline V gene. The V and J ends lost 10 bases and 0 bases respectively, with 21 bases between them. The CDR3 spans 16 residues. The CDR3 reads CATKVGNAGMNTEAFF. The DNA of the CDR3 is TGTGCCACCAAGGTGGGGAACGCAGGGATGAACACTGAAGCTTTCTTT. Based on the CDR3 plus reference TRBV28 and TRBJ1-1, the full variable domain is DVKVTQSSRYLVKRTGEKVFLECVQDMDHENMFWYRQDPGLGLRLIYFSYDVKMKEKGDIPEGYSVSREKKERFSLILESASTNQTSMYLCATKVGNAGMNTEAFFGQGTRLTVV.

A note on this clone: Other DNA sequences within the sample encode an identical CDR3. This CDR3 is CASSPDSSGNTIYF. The CDR3 coding sequence is TGTGCCAGCTCACCGGACAGCTCTGGAAACACCATATATTTT. The V call is TRBV18, the J call TRBJ1-3; a weak D match, TRBD1 (6 bases). Germline CDR1 is KGHSH and CDR2 is LQKENI. V lost 3 bases, J lost 0 bases, and 6 bases lay in between. CDR3 length equals 14 residues.

This sequence joins TRBV27 and TRBJ1-1, with 12 bases aligning to TRBD1. The germline V gene encodes CDR1 MNHEY and CDR2 SMNVEV (reference sequence). The CDR3 has 16 residues. Unmatched junction bases numbered 4, after V lost 1 base and J lost 4 bases. The CDR3 sequence is CASSLFGTGGGTEAFF. The CDR3 DNA reads as TGTGCCAGCAGTTTATTTGGGACAGGGGGCGGCACTGAAGCTTTCTTT.

This clone was observed a few times. This chain uses TRBV7-2 with TRBJ2-5; 10 bases line up with TRBD1. The junction had 12 bases not matched to a gene; V was cut back by 3 bases and J by 2 bases. CDR3 length: 18 amino acids. The germline V gene encodes CDR1 SGHTA and CDR2 FQGNSA. CDR3 residues: CASSFRIPGTGVQETQYF. CDR3 coding DNA: TGTGCCAGCAGCTTCCGGATCCCCGGGACAGGGGTGCAAGAGACCCAGTACTTC.

The gene calls are TRBV19 and TRBJ1-3, with TRBD1 matching 9 bases. Trimming removed 6 bases from V and 0 bases from J; junction bases left unmatched: 6. The CDR3 sequence is 16 residues long. Germline CDR1 reads LNHDA; CDR2 reads SQIVND (reference sequence). CDR3: CASSRDRANSGNTIYF. For the CDR3, the DNA is TGTGCCAGTAGCCGGGACAGGGCTAACTCTGGAAACACCATATATTTT.

This clone was seen once. V usage is TRBV7-6 and J usage is TRBJ2-7, with TRBD2 as a possible D gene (6 bases). With 3 bases removed from V and 6 bases from J, the gap between germline ends came to 12 bases. This CDR3 is built from 13 residues. Per the germline V gene, CDR1 is SGHVS and CDR2 is FNYEAQ. The CDR3 spells CASSFTRGSEQYF. CDR3 DNA: TGTGCCAGCAGCTTCACCCGGGGGAGCGAGCAGTACTTC. Full variable domain (rest looked up from reference TRBV7-6 and TRBJ2-7): GAGVSQSPRYKVTKRGQDVALRCDPISGHVSLYWYRQALGQGPEFLTYFNYEAQQDKSGLPNDRFSAERPEGSISTLTIQRTEQRDSAMYRCASSFTRGSEQYFGPGTRLTVT.

V is TRBV2 and J is TRBJ2-7; TRBD1 is a possible D gene (5 bases). The germline CDR1 and CDR2 sequences are SNHLY and FYNNEI. Trimming removed 11 bases from V and 5 bases from J, with 19 bases in between. This CDR3 contains 13 residues. The CDR3 reads CAGSGDSSHEQYF. DNA for the CDR3: TGTGCCGGATCCGGCGACAGTTCCCACGAGCAGTACTTC.

The rearrangement uses TRBV28 and TRBJ1-2; a possible D gene is TRBD1 (5 bases). Trimming removed 1 base at V and 8 bases at J, with 17 bases between. CDR1 is MDHEN and CDR2 is SYDVKM in the germline V gene. The CDR3 consists of 15 residues. The CDR3 sequence: CASSLYSAGQGGYTF. The CDR3 coding sequence is TGTGCCAGCAGTTTATACTCTGCAGGCCAGGGAGGCTACACCTTC.

This clone has a single count. The chain recombines TRBV10-3 with TRBJ2-7; D gene unclear. Between the trimmed V and J ends, which lost 3 bases and 6 bases, there was a span of 6 bases. This CDR3 is built from 11 residues. CDR1 is ENHRY, CDR2 SYGVKD, per germline. CDR3 DNA sequence: TGTGCCATCAGTGACCTTAGCGAGCAGTACTTC. Protein: CAISDLSEQYF.

The V gene is TRBV28, the J gene TRBJ1-2; TRBD1 might be the D (6 bases). CDR3 length: 13 residues. V was cut by 4 bases and J by 8 bases, with 14 bases left in between. Germline CDR1 reads MDHEN; CDR2 reads SYDVKM. CDR3 coding DNA: TGTGCCAGCAGTTACAACAGGGTGGGCGGCTACACCTTC. Translation gives CASSYNRVGGYTF.

Remarks on this clone: The junction departs from germline at one end; a sequencing error may be responsible. This chain uses TRBV11-2 with TRBJ2-7, with 7 bases fitting TRBD1. The germline CDR1 and CDR2 sequences are SGHAT and FQNNGV. The CDR3 contains 14 residues. CDR3 loop: CASSPTRGRYERYF. CDR3 sequence (DNA): TGTGCCAGCAGCCCGACGAGGGGGCGATACGAGCGGTACTTC.

This clone was picked up one time. The chain links TRBV6-1 to TRBJ1-3; no clear D gene. The germline V and J ends were trimmed by 0 bases and 2 bases, with 11 bases remaining between them. CDR1 and CDR2 (germline): MNHNS, SASEGT. The CDR3 spans 16 residues. CDR3 sequence: CASSEAPGATGNTIYF. In nucleotides, the CDR3 is TGTGCCAGCAGTGAAGCGCCCGGAGCTACTGGAAACACCATATATTTT.

The chain couples TRBV27 to TRBJ1-5; 8 nucleotides line up with TRBD1. The CDR3 has 14 residues. Trimming took 5 bases from V and 4 from J; bases not matched to a gene: 4. Germline-derived CDR1 and CDR2 are MNHEY and SMNVEV (reference sequence). In DNA, the CDR3 is TGTGCCAGCAGTCCCGACAGGGGTAATCAGCCCCAGCATTTT. Protein product: CASSPDRGNQPQHF.

This clone was seen only a few times. The same CDR3 arises from other DNA sequences in this sample as well. V gene TRBV4-2 combines with J gene TRBJ2-2; D call uncertain. Per the germline V gene, CDR1 is LGHNA and CDR2 is YNFKEQ. Trimming pared 4 bases from V and 0 bases from J, leaving 12 bases between. CDR3 length: 16 amino acids. CDR3 region: CASSPVTETNTGELFF. The CDR3 nucleotides read TGTGCCAGCAGCCCAGTAACAGAAACGAACACCGGGGAGCTGTTTTTT.

V gene TRBV7-8 combines with J gene TRBJ1-5; tentatively, D is TRBD1 (6 bases). The CDR3 has 16 residues. V lost 5 bases, J lost 2 bases, and 16 bases lay in between. CDR1 and CDR2 (germline): SGHVS, FQNEAQ. The CDR3 here is CASSEGGGQGNQPQHF. The CDR3 DNA sequence: TGTGCCAGCAGCGAAGGCGGGGGGCAGGGCAATCAGCCCCAGCATTTT.

The CDR3 DNA is TGTGCCAGCCACCCCAGGGGAGGGGTAGAGACCCAGTACTTC. Translation: CASHPRGGVETQYF. This chain connects TRBV28 to TRBJ2-5, with D perhaps matching TRBD2 (7 bases). Trimming took 8 bases from V and 4 from J, leaving 17 bases between them. Per the germline V gene, CDR1 is MDHEN and CDR2 is SYDVKM. The CDR3 spans 14 residues.

The rearrangement uses TRBV7-2 and TRBJ2-3; 14 bases are shared with TRBD2. The V segment lost 5 bases and the J segment 3 bases; nucleotides outside the gene matches: 7. Germline V CDR1 and CDR2: SGHTA, FQGNSA. The CDR3 extends over 17 amino acids. In DNA, the CDR3 is TGTGCCAGCAGCCCCCCGGGACTAGCGGGAGCAACAGATACGCAGTATTTT. It codes for CASSPPGLAGATDTQYF.